The rows below give T cell receptor beta chains drawn from one sample of a study of CD8+ T cells in alopecia areata. Sequencing was performed with immunoSEQ multiplex PCR; in TCRdb, only in-frame clones are kept and a portion is missing. The repertoire holds 150,000 to 200,000 clones, with roughly 59% as singletons. The sample in question was CD4+ T cells sorted from blood, obtained at week 0. The receptors shown here come from a human donor with alopecia areata. The CDR3 runs from the conserved cysteine through the conserved F or W. The D gene is left open where the match is weak. A clone size is listed for some rows: how often the clone was seen (once, few, many), or a class if it is expanded.

>TRBJ2-6|-|TRBV30|-|13
TGTGCCTGGAGTAGCTCTGGGGCCAACGTCCTGACTTTC
CAWSSSGANVLTF
>TRBJ2-5|few|TRBV14|-|15
TGTGCCAGCAGCCGGGGCTTGATAGACGGCGAGACCCAGTACTTC
CASSRGLIDGETQYF
>TRBJ1-2|-|TRBV30|-|14
TGTGCCGGACCCCCTGCAGGGTCCAACTATGGCTACACCTTC
CAGPPAGSNYGYTF
>TRBJ1-2|-|TRBV7-3|-|13
TGTGCCAGCAGTTCCGACAGGTGGGATGGCTACACCTTC
CASSSDRWDGYTF
>TRBJ2-1|-|TRBV5-6|TRBD2|15
TGTGCCAGCAGCTTGACGCGGGGGGACAACAATGAGCAGTTCTTC
CASSLTRGDNNEQFF
>TRBJ2-5|-|TRBV4-2|TRBD2|16
TGTGCCAGCAGCCAAAGTATAGCGGGGAGCTCAGAGACCCAGTACTTC
CASSQSIAGSSETQYF
>TRBJ2-1|-|TRBV15|-|18
TGTGCCACCAGCAGAGAAATAGGACTCTCAGACTCCTACAATGAGCAGTTCTTC
CATSREIGLSDSYNEQFF
>TRBJ2-7|-|TRBV7-9|-|12
TGTGCCAGCAGCTCTACATCCTACGAGCAGTACTTC
CASSSTSYEQYF
>TRBJ1-1|-|TRBV11-2|-|13
TGTGCCAGCAGCTCCACAGGGACCACTGAAGCTTTCTTT
CASSSTGTTEAFF
>TRBJ2-1|-|TRBV7-2|TRBD2|15
TGTGCCAGCAGCCCTTCTAGCGGGGGGGCCAGTGAGCAGTTCTTC
CASSPSSGGASEQFF